This T cell receptor beta chain originates from a study of T-cell reconstitution after alpha-beta-depleted transplantation in children. This clonotype appeared a few times. Looked up from germline, CDR1 is MNHEY and CDR2 is SVGEGT. The V end lost 10 bases, the J end lost 7 bases, and 22 bases lay between the germline ends. The CDR3 consists of 14 residues. Unique molecular identifiers featured in how the TCRbeta library was prepared. TCRdb recomputed calls from the PCR reads with MiXCR, one row per CDR3 protein. Of more than 450,000 distinct CDR3 sequences in the sample, around 19% are singletons; the top ten hold 2.5% to 4%.

This sequence joins TRBV6-2 or TRBV6-3 and TRBJ1-2; tentatively, D is TRBD1 (6 bases). The receptor comes from a human donor who donated a stem cell graft to a child with acute lymphoblastic leukemia. The source was PBMCs from the stem cell graft donor, collected from the stem cell graft. The CDR3 DNA is TGTGCCACCGCTTCCCGGGGGGCCCACGGTGGCTACACCTTC. This translates into CATASRGAHGGYTF.